The 17 T cell receptor beta chains below were found in one sample sequenced in a study of beta chain features in type 1 diabetes. Expressed TCRB transcripts were sequenced because the entire RNA isolate underwent reverse transcription. Measured with immunoSEQ multiplex PCR; TCRdb has only the in-frame clones, and not every one. The sample has over 120,000 clones; 10% are singletons. The sample consisted of naive CD4+ T cells from blood. The receptors originated from a man aged 18 to 30 in good health.

The J gene is TRBJ2-2, the V gene TRBV5-1; a weak D match, TRBD1 (6 bases). With 6 bases removed from V and 1 base from J, the gap between germline ends came to 7 bases. The germline V gene has CDR1 SGHRS and CDR2 YFSETQ. This CDR3 has 13 amino acids. The CDR3 is CASTGENTGELFF. In DNA form, the CDR3 reads TGCGCCAGCACAGGGGAGAACACCGGGGAGCTGTTTTTT.

The CDR3 protein is CATRLAVPQETQYF. The CDR3 nucleotides read TGTGCCACCAGGCTAGCGGTACCTCAAGAGACCCAGTACTTC. The chain has TRBV10-3 and TRBJ2-5; the match to TRBD2 covers 7 bases. The V and J ends lost 10 bases and 2 bases, in that order; junction bases with no gene match: 10. The CDR3 runs 14 residues. Germline V gene sequence: CDR1 ENHRY, CDR2 SYGVKD.

This clone was counted once. In nucleotides, the CDR3 is TGTGCCAGCACCAACGTGCCGGGAAAACCCTATGGCTACACCTTC. Translating it yields CASTNVPGKPYGYTF. The genes are TRBV6-5 and TRBJ1-2; D remains unclear. The length of the CDR3 is 15 residues. Germline CDR1 and CDR2: MNHEY and SVGAGI. Trimming shortened V by 7 bases and J by 4 bases, and 19 bases separated the two germline ends.

Ten or more counts support this clone. This chain joins TRBV5-1 and TRBJ2-7, with D perhaps matching TRBD1 (6 bases). The V gene lost 5 bases and the J gene lost 2 bases, with 11 bases spanning the gap. This CDR3 has 13 residues. Germline V gene lookup returns CDR1 SGHRS and CDR2 YFSETQ. The CDR3 sequence is CASRAGDPYEQYF. The DNA for the CDR3 is TGCGCCAGCAGAGCAGGGGATCCCTACGAGCAGTACTTC.

The chain recombines TRBV9 with TRBJ2-1; tentative D call: TRBD2 (6 bases). Germline CDR1 reads SGDLS; CDR2 reads YYNGEE. The CDR3 loop spans 15 amino acids. V was trimmed by 3 bases and J by 1 base, leaving 11 bases between them. CDR3 nucleotides: TGTGCCAGCAGCGCCGCAGGGACTTCCTACAATGAGCAGTTCTTC. Translating it yields CASSAAGTSYNEQFF.

This chain connects TRBV10-3 to TRBJ2-7; 12 bases are shared with TRBD2. Germline trimming cut 10 bases from V and 2 bases from J; bases unmatched to any gene: 3. Looked up from germline, CDR1 is ENHRY and CDR2 is SYGVKD. CDR3 length: 13 amino acids. CDR3 residues: CATRLAGAYEQYF. For the CDR3, the DNA is TGTGCCACAAGACTAGCGGGGGCCTACGAGCAGTACTTC.

V usage is TRBV10-3 and J usage is TRBJ2-5; 11 positions agree with TRBD2. The J call is uncertain, as TRBJ2-7 better fits the DNA end. The CDR3 runs to 14 residues. CDR1 is ENHRY, CDR2 SYGVKD, per germline. CDR3 sequence: CAINPGLAAYEQYF. CDR3 bases: TGTGCCATCAACCCGGGACTAGCGGCCTACGAGCAGTACTTC.

The CDR3 region is CASSPVWEGPDTQYF. CDR3 bases: TGCGCCAGCAGCCCCGTGTGGGAGGGCCCAGATACGCAGTATTTT. The rearrangement uses TRBV4-1 and TRBJ2-3; 7 nucleotides agree with TRBD2. With 4 bases clipped from V and 4 bases from J, the junction kept 8 bases outside the gene matches. Germline V gene sequence: CDR1 MGHRA, CDR2 YSYEKL. This CDR3 contains 15 residues.

This clone has only a few counts. The chain combines TRBV6-6 with TRBJ1-2; a weak D match, TRBD1 (6 bases). CDR3 length: 14 amino acids. In germline, CDR1 is MNHNY, CDR2 SVGAGI (reference sequence). The V end was cut by 6 bases, the J end by 8 bases, with 19 bases between. The CDR3 sequence is CASSPSRDNEGYTF. The CDR3 nucleotides read TGTGCCAGCAGCCCCTCCCGGGACAACGAAGGCTACACCTTC.

J is TRBJ2-1 and V is TRBV10-3, with 8 bases aligning to TRBD2. Germline V gives CDR1 ENHRY, CDR2 SYGVKD. Germline trimming cut 3 bases from V and 7 bases from J; bases unmatched to any gene: 5. This CDR3 comprises 14 residues. The CDR3 loop reads CAISEGTSGNEQFF. The CDR3 region has the DNA TGTGCCATCAGTGAAGGGACTAGTGGGAATGAGCAGTTCTTC.

This chain connects TRBV7-9 to TRBJ2-1; TRBD1 aligns across 10 bases. V dropped 3 bases and J dropped 6; count of bases not matched to a gene: 11. CDR1 is SEHNR, CDR2 FQNEAQ, per germline (reference sequence). CDR3 size: 17 residues. The CDR3 sequence is CASSLGGRTGGINEQFF. The CDR3 DNA is TGTGCCAGCAGCTTGGGGGGCCGGACAGGGGGGATCAATGAGCAGTTCTTC.

This clone showed up just a few times. The chain links TRBV4-3 to TRBJ2-2; 12 bases agree with TRBD2. CDR3 length equals 19 residues. V shed 0 bases and J 4 bases; nucleotides not matched to a gene: 9. Germline V gives CDR1 LGHNA, CDR2 YSLEER. CDR3 sequence reads: CASSQESLAGGSSTGELFF. DNA of the CDR3: TGCGCCAGCAGCCAAGAATCACTAGCGGGGGGTTCAAGCACCGGGGAGCTGTTTTTT.

This sequence joins TRBV7-9 and TRBJ1-1, with D tentatively TRBD1 (6 bases). The CDR3 extends over 13 amino acids. Per germline, CDR1 SEHNR and CDR2 FQNEAQ (reference sequence). V dropped 7 bases and J dropped 1 base, with 10 bases sitting between them. CDR3 in DNA: TGTGCCAGCACCCTGACAGGGAACACTGAAGCTTTCTTT. Translating gives CASTLTGNTEAFF.

This chain connects TRBV5-4 to TRBJ2-5; D is possibly TRBD1 (5 bases). V was trimmed by 3 bases and J by 0 bases, leaving 12 bases between them. CDR3 length equals 15 residues. CDR1 and CDR2 (germline): SGHNT, YYREEE (reference sequence). The CDR3 is CASSYPSGYQETQYF. CDR3 bases: TGTGCCAGCAGCTACCCTTCAGGGTACCAAGAGACCCAGTACTTC.

This chain connects TRBV6-5 to TRBJ1-1; D uncertain. V lost 6 bases, J lost 1 base, and 12 bases lay in between. The CDR3 has 14 residues. Looked up from germline, CDR1 is MNHEY and CDR2 is SVGAGI. Written as DNA, the CDR3 is TGTGCCAGCAGAAACCTCCTCGGGAACACTGAAGCTTTCTTT. This gives the protein CASRNLLGNTEAFF.

This clone was seen only a few times. V gene TRBV7-2 combines with J gene TRBJ2-1, with D possibly being TRBD1 (6 bases). Trimming took off 5 bases at V and 0 bases at J, with 14 bases between the two ends. CDR3 length: 16 residues. Per germline, CDR1 SGHTA and CDR2 FQGNSA. The CDR3 coding sequence is TGTGCCAGCAGCGACCGAAGGGGGAGCTCCTACAATGAGCAGTTCTTC. Translating it yields CASSDRRGSSYNEQFF.

The sample holds a few counts of this clone. The CDR3 bases are TGCGCCAGCAGCTTGGCCGACAGGAACACCGGGGAGCTGTTTTTT. Protein: CASSLADRNTGELFF. The chain combines TRBV5-1 with TRBJ2-2; perhaps TRBD1 as D (5 bases). The CDR3 contains 15 residues. CDR1 and CDR2 from the germline V gene are SGHRS and YFSETQ. Trimming took 0 bases from V and 1 from J, leaving 7 bases between them.